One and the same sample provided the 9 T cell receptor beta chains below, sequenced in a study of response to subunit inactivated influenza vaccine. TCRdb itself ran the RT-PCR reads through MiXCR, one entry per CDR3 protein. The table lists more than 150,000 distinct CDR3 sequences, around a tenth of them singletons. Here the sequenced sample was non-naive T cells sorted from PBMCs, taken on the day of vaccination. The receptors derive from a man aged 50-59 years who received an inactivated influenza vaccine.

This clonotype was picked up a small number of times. CDR3 sequence reads: CASRQSGSETQYF. In nucleotides, the CDR3 is TGTGCCAGCAGGCAGTCAGGGTCAGAGACCCAGTACTTC. The V call is TRBV6-1, the J call TRBJ2-5; perhaps TRBD1 as D (5 bases). This CDR3 region has 13 residues. Germline V CDR1 and CDR2: MNHNS, SASEGT. Trimming left V 6 bases short and J 4 bases short, with 12 bases between.

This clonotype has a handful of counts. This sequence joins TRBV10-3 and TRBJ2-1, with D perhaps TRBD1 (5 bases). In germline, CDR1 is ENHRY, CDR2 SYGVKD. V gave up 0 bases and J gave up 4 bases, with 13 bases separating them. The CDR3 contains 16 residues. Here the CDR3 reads CAISESERGNYNEQFF. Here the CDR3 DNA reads TGTGCCATCAGTGAGTCGGAAAGGGGAAATTACAATGAGCAGTTCTTC.

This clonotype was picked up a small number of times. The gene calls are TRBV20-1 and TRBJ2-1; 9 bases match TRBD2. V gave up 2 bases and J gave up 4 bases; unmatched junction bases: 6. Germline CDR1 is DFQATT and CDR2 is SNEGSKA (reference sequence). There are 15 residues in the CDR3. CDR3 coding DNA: TGCAGTGCTAGACCTCCACTAGCGGGTTACAATGAGCAGTTCTTC. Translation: CSARPPLAGYNEQFF.

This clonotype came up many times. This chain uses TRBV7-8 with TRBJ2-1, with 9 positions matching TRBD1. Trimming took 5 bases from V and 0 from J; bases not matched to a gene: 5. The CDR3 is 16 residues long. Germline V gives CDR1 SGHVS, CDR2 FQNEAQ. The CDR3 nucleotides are TGTGCCAGCAGCGCGACAGGGGGGTTCTCCTACAATGAGCAGTTCTTC. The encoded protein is CASSATGGFSYNEQFF.

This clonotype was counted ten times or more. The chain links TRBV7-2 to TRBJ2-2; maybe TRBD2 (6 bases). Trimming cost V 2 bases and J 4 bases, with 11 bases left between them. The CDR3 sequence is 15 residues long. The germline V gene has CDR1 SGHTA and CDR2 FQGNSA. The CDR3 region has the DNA TGTGCCAGCAGCTTATCCGGGAGTGGCACCGGGGAGCTGTTTTTT. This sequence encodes CASSLSGSGTGELFF.

The CDR3 spells CATSSNTEAFF. In DNA, the CDR3 is TGTGCCACCAGCTCAAACACTGAAGCTTTCTTT. This chain links TRBV15 with TRBJ1-1; D unresolved. With 5 bases removed from V and 2 bases from J, the gap between germline ends came to 3 bases. The CDR3 runs to 11 residues. Germline CDR1 and CDR2: LNHNV and YYDKDF (reference sequence).

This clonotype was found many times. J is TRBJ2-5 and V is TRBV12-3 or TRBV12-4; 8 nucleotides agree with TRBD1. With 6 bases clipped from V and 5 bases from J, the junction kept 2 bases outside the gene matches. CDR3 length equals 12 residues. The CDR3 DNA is TGTGCCAGCAGCACAGGGGGTGAGACCCAGTACTTC. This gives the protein CASSTGGETQYF.

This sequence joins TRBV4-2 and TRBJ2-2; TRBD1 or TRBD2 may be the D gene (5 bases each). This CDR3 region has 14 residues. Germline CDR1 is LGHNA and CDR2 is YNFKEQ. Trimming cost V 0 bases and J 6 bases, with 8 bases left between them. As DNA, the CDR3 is TGTGCCAGCAGCCAAGATCAGGGAGCCGGGGAGCTGTTTTTT. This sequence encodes CASSQDQGAGELFF.

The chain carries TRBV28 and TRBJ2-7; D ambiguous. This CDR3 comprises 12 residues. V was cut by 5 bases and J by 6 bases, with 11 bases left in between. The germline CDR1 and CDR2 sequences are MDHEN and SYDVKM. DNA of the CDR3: TGTGCCAGCAGTGAGACGAAATCCGAGCAGTACTTC. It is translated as CASSETKSEQYF.